These 13 T cell receptor beta chains were sequenced from one sample in a study of blood T cell repertoires in COVID-19. The repertoire was sequenced with immunoSEQ multiplex PCR; TCRdb's copy has only in-frame clones and lacks some. The sample lists 95,000 to 150,000 clones; 82% were seen once. The sample taken for sequencing was peripheral blood. Receptor source: a woman aged 70-85 years with acute or convalescent COVID-19.

V gene TRBV5-1 combines with J gene TRBJ2-3, with D uncertain. The CDR3 extends over 14 amino acids. CDR1 is SGHRS and CDR2 is YFSETQ in the germline V gene. Trimming left V 0 bases short and J 2 bases short, with 7 bases between. CDR3 bases: TGCGCCAGCAGCTTGGGACTTTCCACAGATACGCAGTATTTT. Amino acid sequence: CASSLGLSTDTQYF.

The V and J genes are TRBV12-3 or TRBV12-4 and TRBJ1-2; D may be TRBD1 (6 bases). V lost 3 bases and J 8 bases, leaving 13 bases between the germline ends. CDR3 length equals 13 residues. The CDR3, as DNA: TGTGCCAGCAGTTTTTCAGGGGTTGGAGGCTACACCTTC. As protein: CASSFSGVGGYTF.

The chain couples TRBV30 to TRBJ2-2, with 9 bases fitting TRBD2. The germline CDR1 and CDR2 sequences are GTSNPN and SVGIG (reference sequence). Trimming at V came to 3 bases and at J to 4 bases, leaving 15 bases not matched to a gene. The CDR3 runs 18 residues. CDR3 nucleotides: TGTGCCTGGAGCCCCCCCCCGCCTAGCGGGGATTTCACCGGGGAGCTGTTTTTT. Translation gives CAWSPPPPSGDFTGELFF. Complete variable domain (other parts from reference TRBV30 and TRBJ2-2): SQTIHQWPATLVQPVGSPLSLECTVEGTSNPNLYWYRQAAGRGLQLLFYSVGIGQISSEVPQNLSASRPQDRQFILSSKKLLLSDSGFYLCAWSPPPPSGDFTGELFFGEGSRLTVL.

The chain links TRBV6-5 to TRBJ2-3; possibly TRBD2 for D (7 bases). Germline lookup yields CDR1 MNHEY and CDR2 SVGAGI. The CDR3 has 15 amino acids. Trimming took off 1 base at V and 5 bases at J, with 13 bases between the two ends. CDR3 protein: CASSYYGGRGDTQYF. As DNA, the CDR3 is TGTGCCAGCAGTTACTACGGGGGGCGGGGAGATACGCAGTATTTT.

The chain combines TRBV27 with TRBJ2-1; D is undetermined. This CDR3 comprises 16 residues. Germline CDR1 and CDR2: MNHEY and SMNVEV (reference sequence). The germline V and J ends were trimmed by 4 bases and 0 bases, with 13 bases remaining between them. The CDR3 protein is CASSSPGRSSYNEQFF. The DNA of the CDR3 is TGTGCCAGCAGTTCCCCTGGTAGAAGCTCCTACAATGAGCAGTTCTTC.

This chain uses TRBV5-6 with TRBJ1-1; 7 positions agree with TRBD1. The CDR3 runs 14 residues. V trimming: 4 bases; J trimming: 5 bases; junction bases outside the gene matches: 8. Germline V gene lookup returns CDR1 SGHDT and CDR2 YYEEEE. The CDR3 sequence is CASSARQGITEAFF. DNA of the CDR3: TGTGCCAGCAGCGCACGACAGGGAATAACTGAAGCTTTCTTT.

This clone was seen a handful of times. The J gene is TRBJ2-1, the V gene TRBV27, with 9 bases lining up with TRBD2. Germline-derived CDR1 and CDR2 are MNHEY and SMNVEV (reference sequence). This CDR3 spans 15 amino acids. With V trimmed by 8 bases and J by 2 bases, 7 bases remained unmatched. The DNA for the CDR3 is TGTGCCAGCTCGCGGGCTAGCGGGGCCTACAATGAGCAGTTCTTC. Its translation: CASSRASGAYNEQFF.

The V and J genes are TRBV27 and TRBJ1-2; D is undetermined. The length of the CDR3 is 16 residues. Germline loops: CDR1 MNHEY, CDR2 SMNVEV (reference sequence). V lost 3 bases and J 6 bases, leaving 20 bases between the germline ends. The CDR3 sequence is CASSLRVRRGRDGYTF. CDR3 DNA sequence: TGTGCCAGCAGTTTGAGAGTCCGGCGCGGCAGAGATGGCTACACCTTC.

This clone appeared a few times. V usage is TRBV6-4 and J usage is TRBJ2-3; 11 positions agree with TRBD2. The length of the CDR3 is 17 residues. J gave up 2 bases and V 0 bases, and 4 bases lay outside the gene matches. CDR1 and CDR2 from the germline V gene are MRHNA and SNTAGT. As DNA, the CDR3 is TGTGCCAGCAGTGACTCGGCTAGCGGGGGGCCCACAGATACGCAGTATTTT. Encoded protein: CASSDSASGGPTDTQYF.

This clone has more than one count but fewer than ten. J is TRBJ1-2 and V is TRBV24-1; TRBD1 agrees at 10 bases. CDR1 KGHDR and CDR2 SFDVKD come from the germline V gene. This CDR3 comprises 16 residues. V lost 5 bases and J lost 3; bases outside the gene matches: 8. Written as DNA, the CDR3 is TGTGCCACCAGTGGCGGGACAGGGGTTAACGACTATGGCTACACCTTC. It is translated as CATSGGTGVNDYGYTF.

V usage is TRBV9 and J usage is TRBJ1-1; possible D gene TRBD1, 5 bases. This CDR3 has 17 residues. V was clipped by 4 bases and J by 0 bases, with 19 bases between them. From germline, CDR1 is SGDLS and CDR2 YYNGEE. DNA of the CDR3: TGTGCCAGCAGCACCCGCCTTGTCGCAGGGATGAACACTGAAGCTTTCTTT. Its protein is CASSTRLVAGMNTEAFF.

The chain combines TRBV6-2 or TRBV6-3 with TRBJ1-4; 9 nucleotides match TRBD1. Germline values: CDR1 MNHEY, CDR2 SVGEGT. The J segment lost 2 bases and the V segment lost 4 bases, leaving 14 bases of the junction unmatched. This CDR3 is built from 19 residues. The CDR3 DNA reads as TGTGCCAGCAGTTCCAGCCGGGACAGGGTATTCGTTACTAATGAAAAACTGTTTTTT. Translating gives CASSSSRDRVFVTNEKLFF.

The chain employs TRBV7-9 and TRBJ2-7; D not resolved. Germline V gene data show CDR1 as SEHNR and CDR2 as FQNEAQ (reference sequence). This CDR3 region has 12 residues. V lost 6 bases and J lost 3, with 9 bases in between. Here the CDR3 reads CASRTQFYEQYV. DNA of the CDR3: TGTGCCAGCAGAACGCAGTTCTACGAGCAGTACGTC.